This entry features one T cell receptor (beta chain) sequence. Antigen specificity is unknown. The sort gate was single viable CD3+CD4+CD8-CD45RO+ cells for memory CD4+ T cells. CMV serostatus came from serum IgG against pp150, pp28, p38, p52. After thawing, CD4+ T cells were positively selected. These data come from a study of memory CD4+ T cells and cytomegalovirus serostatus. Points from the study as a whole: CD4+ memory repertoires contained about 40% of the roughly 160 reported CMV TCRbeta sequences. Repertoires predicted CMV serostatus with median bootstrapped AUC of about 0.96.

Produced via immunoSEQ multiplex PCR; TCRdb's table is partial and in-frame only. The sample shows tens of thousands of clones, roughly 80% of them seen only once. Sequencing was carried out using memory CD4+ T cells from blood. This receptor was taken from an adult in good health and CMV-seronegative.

CDR3 in DNA: TGTGCCAGCTCGGAGGGGGGGGGCTGGATCTATGGCTACACCTTC. It specifies CASSEGGGWIYGYTF. V and J are TRBV19 and TRBJ1-2; possibly TRBD1 for D (6 bases). This CDR3 comprises 15 residues. The V end was cut by 9 bases, the J end by 4 bases, with 21 bases between. Looked up from germline, CDR1 is LNHDA and CDR2 is SQIVND (reference sequence).